The present entry profiles one TCR beta chain with its context. The sample is drawn from a study of shared clonotypes between healthy human individuals. The length of the CDR3 is 15 residues. Germline loops: CDR1 MDHEN, CDR2 SYDVKM. V was pared by 3 bases and J by 6 bases, with 6 bases of the junction left unmatched. Libraries were prepared by immunoSEQ multiplex PCR; TCRdb keeps only in-frame clonotypes and omits some of them. The sample holds under 1,100,000 clones, about 84% seen once. This chain connects TRBV28 to TRBJ2-3; 10 bases align to TRBD2. The TCR was taken from a young man in good health. Some clones in this sample may be carry-over from other donors' samples. Sequencing input: memory CD4+ T cells from PBMCs. The subset: CD45RA-negative fraction. The CDR3 sequence: CASSFLAGVSDTQYF. CDR3 in DNA: TGTGCCAGCAGTTTCCTAGCGGGAGTATCGGATACGCAGTATTTT.